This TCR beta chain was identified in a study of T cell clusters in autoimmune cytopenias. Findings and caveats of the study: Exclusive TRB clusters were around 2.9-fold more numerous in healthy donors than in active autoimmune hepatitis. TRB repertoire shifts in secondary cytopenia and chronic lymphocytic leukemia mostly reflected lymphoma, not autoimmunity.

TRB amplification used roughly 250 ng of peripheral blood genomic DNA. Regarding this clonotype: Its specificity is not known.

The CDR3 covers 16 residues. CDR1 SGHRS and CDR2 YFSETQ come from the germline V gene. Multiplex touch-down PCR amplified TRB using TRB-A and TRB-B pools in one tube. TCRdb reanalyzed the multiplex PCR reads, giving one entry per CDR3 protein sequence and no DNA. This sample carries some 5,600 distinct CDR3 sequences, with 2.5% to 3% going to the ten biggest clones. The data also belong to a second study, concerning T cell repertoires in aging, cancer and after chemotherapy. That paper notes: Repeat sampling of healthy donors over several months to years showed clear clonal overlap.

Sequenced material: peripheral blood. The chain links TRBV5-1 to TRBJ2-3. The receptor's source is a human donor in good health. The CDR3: CASSLVRTSETDTQYF. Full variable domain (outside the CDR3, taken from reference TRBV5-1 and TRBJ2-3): KAGVTQTPRYLIKTRGQQVTLSCSPISGHRSVSWYQQTPGQGLQFLFEYFSETQRNKGNFPGRFSGRQFSNSRSEMNVSTLELGDSALYLCASSLVRTSETDTQYFGPGTRLTVL.